The source of this T cell receptor beta chain is a study of T cells in Graves' hyperthyroidism and ophthalmopathy. Looked up from germline, CDR1 is GTSNPN and CDR2 is SVGIG (reference sequence). The CDR3 extends over 15 amino acids. Trimming cost V 4 bases and J 1 base, with 16 bases left between them. RNA transcripts served as the template for amplifying TCR beta CDR3 regions. HTBI primers were used for first-round RT-PCR of the TCR CDR3. TCRdb passed the multiplex PCR reads through MiXCR, listing each CDR3 protein once. The sample lists around 700,000 distinct CDR3 sequences, around 20% occurring once. Reasons for excluding patients were uncontrolled infection, other autoimmune disease, pregnancy or lactation. Drawn at first hyperthyroidism diagnosis, the blood sample preceded any ophthalmopathy symptoms. The table lists this clonotype with many counts.

Sequenced input: blood. The chain combines TRBV30 with TRBJ1-1, with D maybe TRBD1 (5 bases). The sequence was collected from a woman aged 45 to 65 with Graves' hyperthyroidism that later progressed to Graves' ophthalmopathy. For the CDR3, the DNA is TGTGCCTGGACTCCCCCGGGACTGAGGAACACTGAAGCTTTCTTT. Protein sequence: CAWTPPGLRNTEAFF.